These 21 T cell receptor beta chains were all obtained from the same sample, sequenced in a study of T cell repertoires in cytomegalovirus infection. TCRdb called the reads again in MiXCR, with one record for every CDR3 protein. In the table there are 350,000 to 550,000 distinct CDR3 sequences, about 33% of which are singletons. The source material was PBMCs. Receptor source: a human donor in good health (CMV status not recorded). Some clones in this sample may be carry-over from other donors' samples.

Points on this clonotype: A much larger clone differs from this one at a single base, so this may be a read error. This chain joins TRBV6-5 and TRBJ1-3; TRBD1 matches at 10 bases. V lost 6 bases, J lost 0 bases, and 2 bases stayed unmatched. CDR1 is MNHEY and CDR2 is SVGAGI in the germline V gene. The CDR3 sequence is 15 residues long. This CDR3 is CASRGQGNSGNTIYF. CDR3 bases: TGTGCCAGCAGGGGACAGGGGAACTCTGGAAACACCATATATTTT.

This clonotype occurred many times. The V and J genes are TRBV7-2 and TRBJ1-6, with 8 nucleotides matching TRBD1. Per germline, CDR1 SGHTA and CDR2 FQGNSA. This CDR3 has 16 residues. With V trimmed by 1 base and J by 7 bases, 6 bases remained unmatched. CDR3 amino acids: CASSLEGTGRNSPLHF. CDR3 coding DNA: TGTGCCAGCAGCTTAGAGGGGACAGGCAGGAATTCACCCCTCCACTTT.

In DNA, the CDR3 is TGCGCCAGCAGCCAAGTGTGGGCTGAAAAGGAGTCCTATAATTCACCCCTCCACTTT. This gives the protein CASSQVWAEKESYNSPLHF. This chain links TRBV4-1 with TRBJ1-6; D is undetermined. The CDR3 length is 19 residues. Germline CDR1 and CDR2: MGHRA and YSYEKL. V lost 1 base and J lost 1, with 17 bases in between.

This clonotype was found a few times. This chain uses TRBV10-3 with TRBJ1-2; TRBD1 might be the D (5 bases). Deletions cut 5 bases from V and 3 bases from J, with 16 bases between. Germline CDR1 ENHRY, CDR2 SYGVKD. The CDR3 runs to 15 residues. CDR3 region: CAISTRGVRDYGYTF. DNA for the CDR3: TGTGCCATCAGTACGAGGGGTGTTCGGGACTATGGCTACACCTTC.

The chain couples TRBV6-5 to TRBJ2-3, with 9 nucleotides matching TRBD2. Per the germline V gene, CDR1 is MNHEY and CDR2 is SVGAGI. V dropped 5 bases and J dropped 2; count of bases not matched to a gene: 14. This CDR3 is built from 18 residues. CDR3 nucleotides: TGTGCCAGCAGTAACCCCGGTGGGCTAGCGGGGTCCACAGATACGCAGTATTTT. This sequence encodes CASSNPGGLAGSTDTQYF.

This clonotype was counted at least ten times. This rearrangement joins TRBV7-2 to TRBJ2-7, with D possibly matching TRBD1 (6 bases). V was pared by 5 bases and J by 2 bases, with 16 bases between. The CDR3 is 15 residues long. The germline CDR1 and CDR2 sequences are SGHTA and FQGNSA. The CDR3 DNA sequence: TGTGCCAGCAGCATAACCGGGACACGACCCTACGAGCAGTACTTC. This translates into CASSITGTRPYEQYF.

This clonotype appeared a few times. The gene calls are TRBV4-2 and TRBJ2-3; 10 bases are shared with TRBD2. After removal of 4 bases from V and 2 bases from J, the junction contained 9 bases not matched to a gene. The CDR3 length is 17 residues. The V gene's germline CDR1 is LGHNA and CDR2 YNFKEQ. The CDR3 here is CASSPSGGAGLTDTQYF. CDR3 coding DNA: TGTGCCAGCAGCCCGAGCGGGGGGGCCGGGCTCACAGATACGCAGTATTTT.

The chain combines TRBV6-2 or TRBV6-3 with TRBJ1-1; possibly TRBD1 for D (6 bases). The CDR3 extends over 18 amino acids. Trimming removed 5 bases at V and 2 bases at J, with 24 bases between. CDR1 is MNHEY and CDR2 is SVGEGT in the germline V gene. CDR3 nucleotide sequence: TGTGCCAGCAGTGCCCCACAGCCGCGGACAGCGGAAAACACTGAAGCTTTCTTT. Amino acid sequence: CASSAPQPRTAENTEAFF.

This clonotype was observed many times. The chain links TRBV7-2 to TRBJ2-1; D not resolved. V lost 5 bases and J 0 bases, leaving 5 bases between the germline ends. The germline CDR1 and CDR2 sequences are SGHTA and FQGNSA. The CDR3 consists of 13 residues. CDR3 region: CASSPSSYNEQFF. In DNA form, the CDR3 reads TGTGCCAGCAGCCCGAGCTCCTACAATGAGCAGTTCTTC.

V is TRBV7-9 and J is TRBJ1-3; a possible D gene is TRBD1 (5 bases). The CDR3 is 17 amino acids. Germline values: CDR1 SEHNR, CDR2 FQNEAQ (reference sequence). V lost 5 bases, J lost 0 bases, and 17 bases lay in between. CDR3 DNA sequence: TGTGCCAGCAGCAGTACCGCGGGGGAATTCTCTGGAAACACCATATATTTT. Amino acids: CASSSTAGEFSGNTIYF.

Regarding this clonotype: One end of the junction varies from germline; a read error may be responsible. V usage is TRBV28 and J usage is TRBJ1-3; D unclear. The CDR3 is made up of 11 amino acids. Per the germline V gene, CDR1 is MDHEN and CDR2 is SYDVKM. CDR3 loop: CASSFGTTIYF. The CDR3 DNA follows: TGTGCCAGCAGTTTTGGAACCACCATATATTTT.

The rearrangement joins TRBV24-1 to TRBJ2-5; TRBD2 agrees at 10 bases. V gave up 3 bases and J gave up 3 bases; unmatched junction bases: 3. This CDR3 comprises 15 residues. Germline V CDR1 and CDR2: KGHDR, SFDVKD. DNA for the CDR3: TGTGCCACCAGTGATGCTAGCGGGGGAGAAGAGACCCAGTACTTC. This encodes CATSDASGGEETQYF.

DNA for the CDR3: TGTGCCAGTAGTCAGCTATGGGTCCCAGGCTACGAGCAGTACTTC. Residues: CASSQLWVPGYEQYF. The chain joins TRBV19 to TRBJ2-7; no clear D. Germline V gives CDR1 LNHDA, CDR2 SQIVND (reference sequence). The V end was cut by 5 bases, the J end by 3 bases, with 17 bases between. This CDR3 has 15 residues.

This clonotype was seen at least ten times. CDR3 sequence reads: CASSQWTPNTEAFF. Here the CDR3 DNA reads TGTGCCAGCAGCCAATGGACACCAAACACTGAAGCTTTCTTT. The genes are TRBV7-9 and TRBJ1-1, with a weak D call TRBD1 (5 bases). Trimming left V 5 bases short and J 2 bases short, with 12 bases between. The V gene's germline CDR1 is SEHNR and CDR2 FQNEAQ (reference sequence). CDR3 length equals 14 residues.

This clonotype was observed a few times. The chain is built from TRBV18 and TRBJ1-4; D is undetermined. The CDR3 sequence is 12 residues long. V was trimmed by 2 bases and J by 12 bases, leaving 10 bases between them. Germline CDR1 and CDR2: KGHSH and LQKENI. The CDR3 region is CASSPTRTQLFF. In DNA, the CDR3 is TGTGCCAGCTCACCAACGAGGACCCAACTGTTTTTT.

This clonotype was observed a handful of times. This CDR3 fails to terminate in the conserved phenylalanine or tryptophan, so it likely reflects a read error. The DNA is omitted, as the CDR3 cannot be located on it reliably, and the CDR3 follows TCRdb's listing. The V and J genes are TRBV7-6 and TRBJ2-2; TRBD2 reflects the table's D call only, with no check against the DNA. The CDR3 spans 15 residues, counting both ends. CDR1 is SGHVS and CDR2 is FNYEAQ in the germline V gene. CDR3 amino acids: CASSPSTNTPGELLL.

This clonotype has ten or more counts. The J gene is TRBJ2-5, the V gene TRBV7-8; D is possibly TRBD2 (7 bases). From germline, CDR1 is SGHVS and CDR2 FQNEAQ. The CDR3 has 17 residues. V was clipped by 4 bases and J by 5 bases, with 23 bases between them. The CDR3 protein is CASSSKFVGGRVETQYF. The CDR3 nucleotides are TGTGCCAGCAGCTCAAAGTTCGTCGGGGGGCGGGTGGAGACCCAGTACTTC.

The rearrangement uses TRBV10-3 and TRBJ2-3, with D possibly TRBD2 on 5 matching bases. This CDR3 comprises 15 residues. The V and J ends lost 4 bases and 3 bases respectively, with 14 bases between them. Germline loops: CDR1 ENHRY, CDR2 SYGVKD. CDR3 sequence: CAISAVVGETDTQYF. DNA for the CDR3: TGTGCCATCAGTGCAGTCGTGGGAGAGACAGATACGCAGTATTTT.

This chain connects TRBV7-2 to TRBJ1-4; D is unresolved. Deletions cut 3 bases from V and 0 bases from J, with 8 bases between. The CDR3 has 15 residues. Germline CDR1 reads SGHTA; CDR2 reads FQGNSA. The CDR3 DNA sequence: TGTGCCAGCAGCTTCGGACCAACAACTAATGAAAAACTGTTTTTT. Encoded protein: CASSFGPTTNEKLFF.

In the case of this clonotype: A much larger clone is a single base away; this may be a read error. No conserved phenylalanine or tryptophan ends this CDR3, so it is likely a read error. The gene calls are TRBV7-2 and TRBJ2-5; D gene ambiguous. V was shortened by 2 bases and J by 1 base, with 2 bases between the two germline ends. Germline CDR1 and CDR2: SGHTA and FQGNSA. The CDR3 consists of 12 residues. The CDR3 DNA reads TGTGCCAGCAGCTTACCCCAAGAGACCCAGTACTTA. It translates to CASSLPQETQYL.

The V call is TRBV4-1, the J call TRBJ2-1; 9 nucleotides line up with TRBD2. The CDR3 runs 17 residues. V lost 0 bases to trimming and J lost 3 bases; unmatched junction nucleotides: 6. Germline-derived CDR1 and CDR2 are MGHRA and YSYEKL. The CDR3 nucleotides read TGCGCCAGCAGCCAAGATTTTGCGGGGGGGATCTACAATGAGCAGTTCTTC. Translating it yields CASSQDFAGGIYNEQFF.